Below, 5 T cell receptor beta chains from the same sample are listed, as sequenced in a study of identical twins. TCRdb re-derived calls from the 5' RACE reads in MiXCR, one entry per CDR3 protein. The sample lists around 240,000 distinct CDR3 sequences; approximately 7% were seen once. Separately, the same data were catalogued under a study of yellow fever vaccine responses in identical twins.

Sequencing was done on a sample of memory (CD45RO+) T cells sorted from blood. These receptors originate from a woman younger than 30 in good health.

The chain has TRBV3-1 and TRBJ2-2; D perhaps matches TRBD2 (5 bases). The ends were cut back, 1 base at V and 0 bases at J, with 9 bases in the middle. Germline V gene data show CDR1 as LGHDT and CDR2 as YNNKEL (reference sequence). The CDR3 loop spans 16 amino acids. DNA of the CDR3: TGTGCCAGCAGCCAAGGCGAGGGCACGAACACCGGGGAGCTGTTTTTT. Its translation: CASSQGEGTNTGELFF.

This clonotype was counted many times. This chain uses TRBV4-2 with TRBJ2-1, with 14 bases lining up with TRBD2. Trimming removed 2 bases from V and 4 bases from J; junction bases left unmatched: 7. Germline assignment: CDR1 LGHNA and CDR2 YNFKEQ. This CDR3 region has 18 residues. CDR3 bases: TGTGCCAGCAGCCAATTGACTAGCGGGGGGGCGGGGTACAATGAGCAGTTCTTC. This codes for CASSQLTSGGAGYNEQFF.

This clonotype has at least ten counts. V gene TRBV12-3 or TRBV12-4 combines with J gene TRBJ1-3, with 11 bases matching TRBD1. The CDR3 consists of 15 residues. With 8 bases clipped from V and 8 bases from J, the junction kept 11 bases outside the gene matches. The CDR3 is CASRRTGTGGHTIYF. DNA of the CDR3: TGTGCCAGCCGTAGGACCGGGACAGGGGGACACACCATATATTTT.

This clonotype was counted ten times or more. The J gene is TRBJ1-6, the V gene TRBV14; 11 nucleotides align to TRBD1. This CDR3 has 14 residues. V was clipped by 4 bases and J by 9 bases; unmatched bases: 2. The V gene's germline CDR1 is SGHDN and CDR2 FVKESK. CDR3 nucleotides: TGTGCCAGCAGCCGGACAGGGGGCGTTTCACCCCTCCACTTT. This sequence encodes CASSRTGGVSPLHF.

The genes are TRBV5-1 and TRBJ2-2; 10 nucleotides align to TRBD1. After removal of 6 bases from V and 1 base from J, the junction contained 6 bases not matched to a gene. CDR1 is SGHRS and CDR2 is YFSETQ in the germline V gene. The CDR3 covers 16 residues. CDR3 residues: CASTLGQGLNTGELFF. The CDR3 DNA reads TGCGCCAGCACTTTGGGACAGGGGTTGAACACCGGGGAGCTGTTTTTT.